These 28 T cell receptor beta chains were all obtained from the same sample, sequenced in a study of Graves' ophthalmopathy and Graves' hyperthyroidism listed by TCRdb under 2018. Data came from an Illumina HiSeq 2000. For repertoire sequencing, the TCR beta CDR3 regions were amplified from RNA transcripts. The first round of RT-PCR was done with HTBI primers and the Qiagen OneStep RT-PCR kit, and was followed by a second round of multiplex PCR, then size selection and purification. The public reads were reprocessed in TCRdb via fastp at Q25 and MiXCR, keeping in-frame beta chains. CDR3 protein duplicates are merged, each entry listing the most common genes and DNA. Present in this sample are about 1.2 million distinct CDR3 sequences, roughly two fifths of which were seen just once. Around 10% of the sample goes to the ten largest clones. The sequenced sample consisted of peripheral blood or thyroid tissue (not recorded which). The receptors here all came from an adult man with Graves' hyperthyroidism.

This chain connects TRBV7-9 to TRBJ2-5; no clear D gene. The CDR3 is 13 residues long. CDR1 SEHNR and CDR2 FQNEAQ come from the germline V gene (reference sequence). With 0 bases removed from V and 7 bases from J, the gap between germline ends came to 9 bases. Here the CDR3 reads CASSLAPETTQYF. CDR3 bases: TGTGCCAGCAGCTTAGCCCCGGAGACGACCCAGTACTTC.

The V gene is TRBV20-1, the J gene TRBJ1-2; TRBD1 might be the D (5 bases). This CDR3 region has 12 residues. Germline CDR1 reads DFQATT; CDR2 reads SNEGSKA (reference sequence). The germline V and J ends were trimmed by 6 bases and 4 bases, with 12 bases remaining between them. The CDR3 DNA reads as TGCAGTGCCCGGTCCCAGGGCTATGGCTACACCTTC. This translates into CSARSQGYGYTF.

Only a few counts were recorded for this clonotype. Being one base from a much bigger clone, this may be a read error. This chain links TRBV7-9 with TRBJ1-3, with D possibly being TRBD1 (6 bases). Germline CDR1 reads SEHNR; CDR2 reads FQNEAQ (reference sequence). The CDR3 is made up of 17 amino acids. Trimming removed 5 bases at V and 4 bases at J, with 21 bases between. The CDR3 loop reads CASSRASTGTAGNTIYF. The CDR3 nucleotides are TGTGCCAGCAGCAGAGCTAGTACAGGGACGGCAGGAAACACCATATATTTT.

The CDR3 DNA is TGCGCCAGCCTTCCCGCCCCAGACAGCGCCTCCTACGAGCAGTACTTC. Amino acids: CASLPAPDSASYEQYF. V gene TRBV5-1 combines with J gene TRBJ2-7; TRBD1 is a possible D gene (5 bases). V lost 7 bases and J lost 0, with 20 bases in between. The CDR3 is made up of 16 amino acids. Germline CDR1 SGHRS, CDR2 YFSETQ.

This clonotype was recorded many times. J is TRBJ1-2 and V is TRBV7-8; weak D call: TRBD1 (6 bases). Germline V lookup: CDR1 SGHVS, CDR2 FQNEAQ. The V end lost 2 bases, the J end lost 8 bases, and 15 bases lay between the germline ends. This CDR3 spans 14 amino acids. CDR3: CASSLPWTAEGYTF. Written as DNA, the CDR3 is TGTGCCAGCAGCTTACCCTGGACAGCGGAAGGCTACACCTTC.

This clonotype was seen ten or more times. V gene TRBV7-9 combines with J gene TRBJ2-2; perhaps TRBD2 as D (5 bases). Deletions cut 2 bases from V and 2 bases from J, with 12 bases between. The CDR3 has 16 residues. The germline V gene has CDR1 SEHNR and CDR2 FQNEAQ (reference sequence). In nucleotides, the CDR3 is TGTGCCAGCAGCTTACGAGCGGAGACTAACACCGGGGAGCTGTTTTTT. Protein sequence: CASSLRAETNTGELFF.

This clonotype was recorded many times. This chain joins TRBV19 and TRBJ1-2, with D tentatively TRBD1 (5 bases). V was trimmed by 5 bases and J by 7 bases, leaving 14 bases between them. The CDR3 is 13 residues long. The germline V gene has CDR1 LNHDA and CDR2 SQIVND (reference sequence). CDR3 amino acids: CASSSGQLTGYTF. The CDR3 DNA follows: TGTGCCAGTAGTTCAGGACAATTGACTGGCTACACCTTC.

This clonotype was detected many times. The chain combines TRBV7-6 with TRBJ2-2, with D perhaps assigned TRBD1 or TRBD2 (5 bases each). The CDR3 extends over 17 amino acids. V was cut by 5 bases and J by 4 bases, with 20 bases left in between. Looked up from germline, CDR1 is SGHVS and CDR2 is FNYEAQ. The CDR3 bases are TGTGCCAGCAGCCCCTTGGGGTTCGGGGCGATCACCGGGGAGCTGTTTTTT. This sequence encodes CASSPLGFGAITGELFF. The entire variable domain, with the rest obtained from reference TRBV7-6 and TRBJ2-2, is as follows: GAGVSQSPRYKVTKRGQDVALRCDPISGHVSLYWYRQALGQGPEFLTYFNYEAQQDKSGLPNDRFSAERPEGSISTLTIQRTEQRDSAMYRCASSPLGFGAITGELFFGEGSRLTVL.

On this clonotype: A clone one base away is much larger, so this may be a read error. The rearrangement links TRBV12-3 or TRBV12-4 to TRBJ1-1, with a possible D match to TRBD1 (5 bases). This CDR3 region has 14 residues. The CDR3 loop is CTASWGDGNTEAFF. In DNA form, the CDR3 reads TGTACAGCCTCCTGGGGGGACGGGAACACTGAAGCTTTCTTT.

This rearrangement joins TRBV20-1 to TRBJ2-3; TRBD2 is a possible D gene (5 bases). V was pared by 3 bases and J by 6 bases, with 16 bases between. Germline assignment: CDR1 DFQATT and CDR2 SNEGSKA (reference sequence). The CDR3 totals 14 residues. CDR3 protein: CSARRGNSRDTQYF. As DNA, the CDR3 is TGCAGTGCTAGGCGAGGGAACAGCAGGGATACGCAGTATTTT.

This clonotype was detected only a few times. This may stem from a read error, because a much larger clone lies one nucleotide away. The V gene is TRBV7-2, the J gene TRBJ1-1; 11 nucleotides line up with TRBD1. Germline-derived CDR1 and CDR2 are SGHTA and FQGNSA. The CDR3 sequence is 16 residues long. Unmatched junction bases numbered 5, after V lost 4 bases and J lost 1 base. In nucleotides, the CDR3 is TGTACCAGCAGCTCACCGGACAGGGGGCGGAACACTGAAGCTTTCTTT. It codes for CTSSSPDRGRNTEAFF.

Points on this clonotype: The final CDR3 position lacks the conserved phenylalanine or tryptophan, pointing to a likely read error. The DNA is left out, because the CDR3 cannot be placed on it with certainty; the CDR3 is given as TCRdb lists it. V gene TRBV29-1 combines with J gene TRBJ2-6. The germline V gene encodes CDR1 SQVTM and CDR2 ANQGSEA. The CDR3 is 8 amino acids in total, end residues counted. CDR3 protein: CSVENGTS.

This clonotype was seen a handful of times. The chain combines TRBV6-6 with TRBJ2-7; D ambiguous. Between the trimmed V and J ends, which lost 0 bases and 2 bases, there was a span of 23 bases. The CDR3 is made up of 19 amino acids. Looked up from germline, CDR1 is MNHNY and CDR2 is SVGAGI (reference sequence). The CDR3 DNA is TGTGCCAGCAGTTACTCGAGTCTGGGGTTAGGAGAAACTACCTACGAGCAGTACTTC. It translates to CASSYSSLGLGETTYEQYF.

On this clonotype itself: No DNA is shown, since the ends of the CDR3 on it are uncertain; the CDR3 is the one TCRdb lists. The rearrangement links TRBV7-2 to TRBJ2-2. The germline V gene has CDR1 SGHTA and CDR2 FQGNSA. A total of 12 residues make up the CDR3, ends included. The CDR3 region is CASSLTPGSCFF.

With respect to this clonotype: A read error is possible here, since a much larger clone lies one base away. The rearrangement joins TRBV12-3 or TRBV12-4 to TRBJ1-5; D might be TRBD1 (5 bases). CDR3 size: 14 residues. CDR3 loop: CASRYQGLNQSQHF. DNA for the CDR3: TGTGCCAGCAGATACCAGGGACTCAATCAGTCCCAGCATTTT.

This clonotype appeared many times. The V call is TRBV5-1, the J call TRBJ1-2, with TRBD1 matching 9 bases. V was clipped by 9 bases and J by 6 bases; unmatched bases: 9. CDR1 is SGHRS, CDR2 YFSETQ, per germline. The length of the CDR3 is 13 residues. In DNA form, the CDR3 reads TGCGCCACATCAAACCGGGACAGGGATGGCTACACCTTC. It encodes CATSNRDRDGYTF.

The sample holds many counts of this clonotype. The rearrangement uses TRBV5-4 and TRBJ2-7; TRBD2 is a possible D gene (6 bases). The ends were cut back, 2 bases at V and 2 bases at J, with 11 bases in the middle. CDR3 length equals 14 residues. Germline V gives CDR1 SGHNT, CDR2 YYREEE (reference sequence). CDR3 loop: CASSFSGLAYEQYF. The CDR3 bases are TGTGCCAGCAGCTTTTCGGGACTCGCCTACGAGCAGTACTTC.

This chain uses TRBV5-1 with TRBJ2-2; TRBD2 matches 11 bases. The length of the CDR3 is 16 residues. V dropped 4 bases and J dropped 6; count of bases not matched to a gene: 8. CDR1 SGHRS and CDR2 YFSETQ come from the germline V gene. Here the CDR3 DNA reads TGCGCCAGCAGCCACCTAGCGGGAGGATTGGCCGGGGAGCTGTTTTTT. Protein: CASSHLAGGLAGELFF.

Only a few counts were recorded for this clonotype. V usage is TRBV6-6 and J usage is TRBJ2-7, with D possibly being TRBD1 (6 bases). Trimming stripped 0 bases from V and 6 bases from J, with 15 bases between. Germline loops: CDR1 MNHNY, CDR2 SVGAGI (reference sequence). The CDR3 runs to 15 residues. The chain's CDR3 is CASSYSDQGLAEQYF. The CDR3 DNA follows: TGTGCCAGCAGTTACTCGGATCAGGGGCTCGCCGAGCAGTACTTC.

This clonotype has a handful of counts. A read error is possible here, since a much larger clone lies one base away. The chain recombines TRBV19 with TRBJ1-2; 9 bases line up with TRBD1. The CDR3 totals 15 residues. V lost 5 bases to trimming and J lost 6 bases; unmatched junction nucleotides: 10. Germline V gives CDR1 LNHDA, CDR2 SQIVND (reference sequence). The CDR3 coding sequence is TGTGCCAGTAGTGCGGGACAGGGATTCCTGGATGGCTACACCTTC. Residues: CASSAGQGFLDGYTF.

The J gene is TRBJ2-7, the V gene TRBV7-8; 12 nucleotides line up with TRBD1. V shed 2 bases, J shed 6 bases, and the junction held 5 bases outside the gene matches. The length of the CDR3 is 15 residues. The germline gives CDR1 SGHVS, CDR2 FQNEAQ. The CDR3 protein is CASSLSPGQGAEQYF. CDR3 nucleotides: TGTGCCAGCAGCTTAAGCCCGGGACAGGGGGCCGAGCAGTACTTC.

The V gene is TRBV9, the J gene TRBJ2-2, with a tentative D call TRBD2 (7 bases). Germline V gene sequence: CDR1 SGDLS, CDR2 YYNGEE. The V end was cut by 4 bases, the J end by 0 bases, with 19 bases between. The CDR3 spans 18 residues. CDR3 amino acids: CASSPEGGTAANTGELFF. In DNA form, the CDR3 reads TGTGCCAGCAGCCCAGAGGGGGGGACCGCTGCGAACACCGGGGAGCTGTTTTTT.

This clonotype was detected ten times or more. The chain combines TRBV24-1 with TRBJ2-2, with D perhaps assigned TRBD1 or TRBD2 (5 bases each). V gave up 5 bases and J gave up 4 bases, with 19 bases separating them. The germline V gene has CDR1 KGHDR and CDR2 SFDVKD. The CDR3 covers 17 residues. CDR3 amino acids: CATSVHPGKGSTGELFF. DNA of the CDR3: TGTGCCACCAGTGTCCACCCGGGAAAGGGGTCCACCGGGGAGCTGTTTTTT.

The CDR3 coding sequence is TGTGCCAGCACCTTTCGGCAGGGAGGCACCGGGGAGCTGTTTTTT. It encodes CASTFRQGGTGELFF. V is TRBV9 and J is TRBJ2-2; possibly TRBD2 for D (6 bases). V was trimmed by 6 bases and J by 4 bases, leaving 16 bases between them. The germline gives CDR1 SGDLS, CDR2 YYNGEE. There are 15 residues in the CDR3.

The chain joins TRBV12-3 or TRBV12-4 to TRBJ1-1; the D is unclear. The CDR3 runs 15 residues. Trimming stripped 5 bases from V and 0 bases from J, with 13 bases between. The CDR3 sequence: CASSMPLTVNTEAFF. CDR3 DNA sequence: TGTGCCAGCAGTATGCCGTTGACGGTGAACACTGAAGCTTTCTTT.

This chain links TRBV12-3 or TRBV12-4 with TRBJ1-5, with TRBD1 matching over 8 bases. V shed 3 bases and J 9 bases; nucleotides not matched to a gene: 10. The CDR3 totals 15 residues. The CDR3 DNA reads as TGTGCCAGCAGTTTTTATGGACAGGGAGAAGGGCCCCAGCATTTT. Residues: CASSFYGQGEGPQHF.

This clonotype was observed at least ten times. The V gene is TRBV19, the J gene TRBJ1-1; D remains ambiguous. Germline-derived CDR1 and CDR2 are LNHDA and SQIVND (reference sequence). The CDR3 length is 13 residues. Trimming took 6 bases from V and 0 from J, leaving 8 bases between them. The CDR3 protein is CASSHRVNTEAFF. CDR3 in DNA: TGTGCCAGTAGCCATAGGGTGAACACTGAAGCTTTCTTT.

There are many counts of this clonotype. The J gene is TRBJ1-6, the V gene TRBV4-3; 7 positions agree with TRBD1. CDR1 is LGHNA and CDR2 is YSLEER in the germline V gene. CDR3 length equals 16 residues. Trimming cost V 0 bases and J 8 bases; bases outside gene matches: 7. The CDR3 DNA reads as TGCGCCAGCAGCCAAGATATCCCAACAGGGGATTCACCCCTCCACTTT. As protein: CASSQDIPTGDSPLHF.